This T cell receptor (beta chain) is from a study of response to subunit inactivated influenza vaccine. Study-wide points: Seasonal influenza vaccination, on each occasion, was suggested by the authors to recruit few new T cells.

TCRdb processed the RT-PCR reads anew with MiXCR; each CDR3 protein has one entry. Here the sample spans more than 550,000 distinct CDR3 sequences, around 10% being singletons. As to this clonotype: Its cognate antigen is unknown.

The CDR3 totals 16 residues. The junction had 8 bases not matched to a gene; V was cut back by 6 bases and J by 0 bases. These data were also filed under a second study, of T cells expressing NK-cell markers. As that study records: Beta-chain TCR cDNA was generated via 5'RACE template switching with UMIs. CD3+CD56+NKG2C+, CD3+CD56+NKG2C- and CD3+CD56-NKG2C+ T cells, once sorted, supplied the TCR beta repertoires. The authors sequenced eight donors, of whom seven were HCMV-seropositive and one was seronegative. Dominance of the CD3+CD56-NKG2C+ fraction by these clonotypes also held in several donors.

The source material was PBMCs from blood, sampled on the day of vaccination. This clonotype originated in a man aged 45 to 65 who received an inactivated influenza vaccine. V usage is TRBV12-3 or TRBV12-4 and J usage is TRBJ2-3; 8 bases align to TRBD1. The CDR3 DNA is TGTGCCAGCAGCCCCACAGGGGGAACTAGCACAGATACGCAGTATTTT. Translating gives CASSPTGGTSTDTQYF.